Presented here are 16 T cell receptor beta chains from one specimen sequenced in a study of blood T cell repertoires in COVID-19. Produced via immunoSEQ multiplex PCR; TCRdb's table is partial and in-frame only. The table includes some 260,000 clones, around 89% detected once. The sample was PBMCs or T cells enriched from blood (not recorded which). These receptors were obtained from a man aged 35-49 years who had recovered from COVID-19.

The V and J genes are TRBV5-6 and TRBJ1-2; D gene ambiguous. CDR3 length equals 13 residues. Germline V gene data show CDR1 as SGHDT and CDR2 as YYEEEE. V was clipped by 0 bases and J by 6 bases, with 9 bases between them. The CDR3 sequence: CASSLVQLNGYTF. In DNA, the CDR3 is TGTGCCAGCAGCTTGGTACAGCTTAATGGCTACACCTTC.

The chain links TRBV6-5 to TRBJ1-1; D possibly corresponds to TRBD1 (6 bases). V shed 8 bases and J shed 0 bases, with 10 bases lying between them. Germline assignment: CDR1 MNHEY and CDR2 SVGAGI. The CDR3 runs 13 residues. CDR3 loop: CASPRDMNTEAFF. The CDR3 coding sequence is TGTGCCAGCCCCCGGGACATGAACACTGAAGCTTTCTTT.

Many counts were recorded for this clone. The CDR3 protein is CASSLGGGRVYEQYF. The CDR3 DNA follows: TGTGCCAGCAGCTTGGGTGGGGGCAGAGTCTACGAGCAGTACTTC. The chain links TRBV7-8 to TRBJ2-7, with D perhaps matching TRBD1 (6 bases). The CDR3 has 15 residues. Trimming removed 3 bases from V and 3 bases from J, with 15 bases in between. Germline V gene lookup returns CDR1 SGHVS and CDR2 FQNEAQ.

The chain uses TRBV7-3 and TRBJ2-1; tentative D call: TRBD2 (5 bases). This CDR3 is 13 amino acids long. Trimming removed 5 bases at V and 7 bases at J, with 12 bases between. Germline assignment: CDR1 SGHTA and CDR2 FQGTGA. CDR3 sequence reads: CASSRAGKNEQFF. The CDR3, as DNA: TGTGCCAGCAGCAGGGCCGGGAAGAATGAGCAGTTCTTC.

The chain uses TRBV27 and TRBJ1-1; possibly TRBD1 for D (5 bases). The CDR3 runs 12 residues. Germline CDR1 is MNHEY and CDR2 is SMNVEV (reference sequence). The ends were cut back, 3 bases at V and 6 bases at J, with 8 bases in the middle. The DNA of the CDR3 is TGTGCCAGCAGTTTTTTAGGGGCTGAAGCTTTCTTT. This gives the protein CASSFLGAEAFF.

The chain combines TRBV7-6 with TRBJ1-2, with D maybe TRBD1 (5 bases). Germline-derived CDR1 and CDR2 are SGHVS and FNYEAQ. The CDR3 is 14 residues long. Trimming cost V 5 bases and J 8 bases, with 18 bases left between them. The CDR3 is CASSPTTGLRGYTF. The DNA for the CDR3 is TGTGCCAGCAGCCCCACAACGGGACTGCGGGGCTACACCTTC.

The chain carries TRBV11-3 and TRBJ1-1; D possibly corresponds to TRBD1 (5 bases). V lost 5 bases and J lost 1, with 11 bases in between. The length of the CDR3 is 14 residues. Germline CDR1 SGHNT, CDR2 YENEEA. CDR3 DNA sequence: TGTGCCAGCAGCCAACCGGACAAGAACACTGAAGCTTTCTTT. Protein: CASSQPDKNTEAFF.

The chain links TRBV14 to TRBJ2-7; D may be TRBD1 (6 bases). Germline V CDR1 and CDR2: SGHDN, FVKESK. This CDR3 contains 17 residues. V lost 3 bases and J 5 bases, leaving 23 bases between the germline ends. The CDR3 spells CASSQVPWTVIDHEQYF. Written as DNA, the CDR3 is TGTGCCAGCAGCCAGGTACCATGGACAGTAATAGACCACGAGCAGTACTTC.

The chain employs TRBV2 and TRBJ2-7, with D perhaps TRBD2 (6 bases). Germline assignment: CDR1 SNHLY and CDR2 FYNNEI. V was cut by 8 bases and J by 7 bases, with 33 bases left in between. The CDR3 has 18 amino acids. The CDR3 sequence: CASRARLTTPADRGEQYF. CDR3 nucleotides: TGTGCCAGCCGAGCGAGGCTAACCACTCCTGCCGATCGGGGGGAGCAGTACTTC.

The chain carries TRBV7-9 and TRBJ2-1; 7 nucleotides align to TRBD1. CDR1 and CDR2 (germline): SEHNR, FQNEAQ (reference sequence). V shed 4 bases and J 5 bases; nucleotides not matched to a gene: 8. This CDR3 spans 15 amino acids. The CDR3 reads CASSSPGQSDNEQFF. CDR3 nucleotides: TGTGCCAGCAGCTCACCGGGACAGAGCGACAATGAGCAGTTCTTC.

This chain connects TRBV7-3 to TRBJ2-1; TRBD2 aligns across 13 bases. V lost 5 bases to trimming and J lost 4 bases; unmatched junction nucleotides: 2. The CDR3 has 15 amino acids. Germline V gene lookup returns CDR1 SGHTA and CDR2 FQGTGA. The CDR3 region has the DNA TGTGCCAGCAGCCAGGGACTAGCGGGATACAATGAGCAGTTCTTC. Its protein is CASSQGLAGYNEQFF.

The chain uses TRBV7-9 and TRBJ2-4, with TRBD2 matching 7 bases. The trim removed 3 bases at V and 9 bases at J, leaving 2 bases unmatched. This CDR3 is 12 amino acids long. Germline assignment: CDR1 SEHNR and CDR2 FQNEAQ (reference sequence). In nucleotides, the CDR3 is TGTGCCAGCAGCTTTGGGGAGGGCATTCAGTACTTC. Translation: CASSFGEGIQYF.

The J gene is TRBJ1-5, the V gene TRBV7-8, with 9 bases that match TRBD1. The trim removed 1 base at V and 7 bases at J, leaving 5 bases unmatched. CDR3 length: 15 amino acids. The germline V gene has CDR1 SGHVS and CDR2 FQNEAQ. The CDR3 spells CASSLGQGVGQPQHF. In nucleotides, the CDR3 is TGTGCCAGCAGCTTAGGACAGGGGGTGGGCCAGCCCCAGCATTTT.

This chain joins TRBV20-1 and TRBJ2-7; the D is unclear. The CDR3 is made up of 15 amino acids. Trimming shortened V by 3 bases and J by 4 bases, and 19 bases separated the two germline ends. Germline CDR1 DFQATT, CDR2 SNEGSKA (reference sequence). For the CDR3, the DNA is TGCAGTGCTAGTCCGGCCAAGACGAGAGGTTACGAGCAGTACTTC. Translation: CSASPAKTRGYEQYF.

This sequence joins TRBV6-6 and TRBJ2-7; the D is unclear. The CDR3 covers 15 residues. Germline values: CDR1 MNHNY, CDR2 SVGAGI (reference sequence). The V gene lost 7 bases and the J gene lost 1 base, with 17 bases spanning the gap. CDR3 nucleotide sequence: TGTGCCAGCATACTAAATGTAGGCCCGTCCTACGAGCAGTACTTC. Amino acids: CASILNVGPSYEQYF.

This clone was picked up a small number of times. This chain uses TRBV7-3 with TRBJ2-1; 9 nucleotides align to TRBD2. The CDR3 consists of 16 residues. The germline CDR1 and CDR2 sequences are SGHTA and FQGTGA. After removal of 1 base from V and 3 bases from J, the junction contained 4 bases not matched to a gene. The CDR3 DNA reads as TGTGCCAGCAGCTTAATGGCGGGAGGGTACTACAATGAGCAGTTCTTC. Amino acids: CASSLMAGGYYNEQFF.